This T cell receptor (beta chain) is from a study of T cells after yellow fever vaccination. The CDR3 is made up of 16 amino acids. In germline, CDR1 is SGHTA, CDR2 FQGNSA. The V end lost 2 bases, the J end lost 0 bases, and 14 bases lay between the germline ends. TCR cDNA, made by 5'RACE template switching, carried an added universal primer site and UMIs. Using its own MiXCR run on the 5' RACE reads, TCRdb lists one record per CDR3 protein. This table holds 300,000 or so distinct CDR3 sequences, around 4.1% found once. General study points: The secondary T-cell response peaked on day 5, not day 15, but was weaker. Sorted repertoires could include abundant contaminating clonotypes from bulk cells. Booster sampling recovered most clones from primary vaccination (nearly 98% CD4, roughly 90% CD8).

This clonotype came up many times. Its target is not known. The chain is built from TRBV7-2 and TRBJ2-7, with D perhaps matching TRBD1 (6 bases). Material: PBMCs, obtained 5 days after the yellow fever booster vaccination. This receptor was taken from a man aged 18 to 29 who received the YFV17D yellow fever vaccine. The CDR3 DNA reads TGTGCCAGCAGCTTAAGGGGGTCCCACCTCTCCTACGAGCAGTACTTC. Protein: CASSLRGSHLSYEQYF.